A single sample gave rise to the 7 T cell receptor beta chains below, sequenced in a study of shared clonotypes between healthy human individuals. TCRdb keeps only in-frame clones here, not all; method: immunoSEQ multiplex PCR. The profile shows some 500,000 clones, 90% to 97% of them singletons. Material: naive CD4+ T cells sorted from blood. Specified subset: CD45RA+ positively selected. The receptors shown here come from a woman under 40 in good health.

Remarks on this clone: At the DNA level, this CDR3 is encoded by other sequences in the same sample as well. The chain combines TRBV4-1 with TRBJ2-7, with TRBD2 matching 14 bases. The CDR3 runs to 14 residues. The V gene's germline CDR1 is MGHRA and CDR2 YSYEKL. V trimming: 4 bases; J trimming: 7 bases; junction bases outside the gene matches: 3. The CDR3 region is CASSPTSGRGEQYF. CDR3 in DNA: TGCGCCAGCAGCCCGACTAGCGGGAGGGGAGAGCAGTACTTC.

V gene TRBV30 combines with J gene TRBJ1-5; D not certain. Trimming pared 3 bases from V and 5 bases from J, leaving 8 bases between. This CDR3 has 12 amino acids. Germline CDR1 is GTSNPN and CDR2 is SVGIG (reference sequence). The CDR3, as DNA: TGTGCCTGGAGAAGGAACGATCAGCCCCAGCATTTT. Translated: CAWRRNDQPQHF.

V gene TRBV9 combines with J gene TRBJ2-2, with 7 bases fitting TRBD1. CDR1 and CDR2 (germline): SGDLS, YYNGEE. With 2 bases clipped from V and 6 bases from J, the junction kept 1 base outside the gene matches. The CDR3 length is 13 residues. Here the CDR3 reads CASSVTGAGELFF. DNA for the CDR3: TGTGCCAGCAGCGTCACAGGGGCCGGGGAGCTGTTTTTT.

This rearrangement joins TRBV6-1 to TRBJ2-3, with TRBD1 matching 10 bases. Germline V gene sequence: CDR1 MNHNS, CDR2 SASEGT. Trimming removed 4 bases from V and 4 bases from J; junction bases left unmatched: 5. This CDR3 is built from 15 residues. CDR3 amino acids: CASSGRDRGPDTQYF. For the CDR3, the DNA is TGTGCCAGCAGTGGACGGGACAGGGGCCCAGATACGCAGTATTTT.

The chain's CDR3 is CASSLYGRYGYTF. The DNA for the CDR3 is TGTGCCAGCAGTTTATATGGGAGGTATGGCTACACCTTC. The chain has TRBV28 and TRBJ1-2; D is unresolved. V was trimmed by 1 base and J by 5 bases, leaving 8 bases between them. The CDR3 covers 13 residues. Germline-derived CDR1 and CDR2 are MDHEN and SYDVKM.

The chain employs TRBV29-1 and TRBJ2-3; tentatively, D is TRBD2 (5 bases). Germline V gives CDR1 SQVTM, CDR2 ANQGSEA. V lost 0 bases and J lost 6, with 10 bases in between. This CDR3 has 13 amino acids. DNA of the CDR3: TGCAGCGTTGAAGAGGCTAGCAGTGATACGCAGTATTTT. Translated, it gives CSVEEASSDTQYF.

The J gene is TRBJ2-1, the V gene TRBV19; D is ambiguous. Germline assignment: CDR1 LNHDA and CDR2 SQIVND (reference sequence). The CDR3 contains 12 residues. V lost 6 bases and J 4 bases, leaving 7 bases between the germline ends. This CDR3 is CASSGLYNEQFF. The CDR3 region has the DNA TGTGCCAGTAGCGGCCTGTACAATGAGCAGTTCTTC.